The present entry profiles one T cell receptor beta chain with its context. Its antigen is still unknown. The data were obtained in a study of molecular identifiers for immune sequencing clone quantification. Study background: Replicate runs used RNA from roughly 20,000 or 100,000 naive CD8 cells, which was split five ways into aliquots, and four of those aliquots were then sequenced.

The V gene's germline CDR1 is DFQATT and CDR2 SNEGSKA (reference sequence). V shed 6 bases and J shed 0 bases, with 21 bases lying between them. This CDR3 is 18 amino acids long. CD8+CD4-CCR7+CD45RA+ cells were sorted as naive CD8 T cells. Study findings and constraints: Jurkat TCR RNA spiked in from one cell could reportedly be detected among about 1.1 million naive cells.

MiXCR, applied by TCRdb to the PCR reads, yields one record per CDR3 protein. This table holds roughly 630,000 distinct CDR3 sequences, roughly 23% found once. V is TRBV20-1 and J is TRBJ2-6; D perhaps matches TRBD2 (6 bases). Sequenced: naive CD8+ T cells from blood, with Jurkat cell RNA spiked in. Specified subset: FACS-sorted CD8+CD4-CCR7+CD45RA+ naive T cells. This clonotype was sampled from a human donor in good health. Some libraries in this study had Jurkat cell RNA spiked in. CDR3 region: CSARMRAGNHSGANVLTF. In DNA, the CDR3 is TGCAGTGCAAGAATGAGGGCGGGAAACCACTCTGGGGCCAACGTCCTGACTTTC.